This T cell receptor (beta chain) was recovered during a study of T-cell reconstitution after alpha-beta-depleted transplantation in children. TCRbeta library preparation incorporated unique molecular identifiers. TCRdb re-analysed the PCR reads in MiXCR, keeping a single row per CDR3 protein. This table has 90,000 to 130,000 distinct CDR3 sequences, 10% appearing once. The V end lost 5 bases, the J end lost 1 base, and 8 bases lay between the germline ends. CDR3 length equals 13 residues. Per the germline V gene, CDR1 is SEHNR and CDR2 is FQNEAQ (reference sequence). This clonotype was seen at least ten times.

The sequence was collected from a boy aged 2 to 10 with acute lymphoblastic leukemia, due to receive a stem cell transplant. V gene TRBV7-9 combines with J gene TRBJ2-5, with D uncertain. The material sequenced was PBMCs, taken before TCRalphabeta/CD19-depleted stem cell transplant. The CDR3 is CASSATVQETQYF. In DNA form, the CDR3 reads TGTGCCAGCAGCGCAACAGTCCAAGAGACCCAGTACTTC. The variable domain in full, with the rest retrieved from reference TRBV7-9 and TRBJ2-5, is DTGVSQNPRHKITKRGQNVTFRCDPISEHNRLYWYRQTLGQGPEFLTYFQNEAQLEKSRLLSDRFSAERPKGSFSTLEIQRTEQGDSAMYLCASSATVQETQYFGPGTRLLVL.